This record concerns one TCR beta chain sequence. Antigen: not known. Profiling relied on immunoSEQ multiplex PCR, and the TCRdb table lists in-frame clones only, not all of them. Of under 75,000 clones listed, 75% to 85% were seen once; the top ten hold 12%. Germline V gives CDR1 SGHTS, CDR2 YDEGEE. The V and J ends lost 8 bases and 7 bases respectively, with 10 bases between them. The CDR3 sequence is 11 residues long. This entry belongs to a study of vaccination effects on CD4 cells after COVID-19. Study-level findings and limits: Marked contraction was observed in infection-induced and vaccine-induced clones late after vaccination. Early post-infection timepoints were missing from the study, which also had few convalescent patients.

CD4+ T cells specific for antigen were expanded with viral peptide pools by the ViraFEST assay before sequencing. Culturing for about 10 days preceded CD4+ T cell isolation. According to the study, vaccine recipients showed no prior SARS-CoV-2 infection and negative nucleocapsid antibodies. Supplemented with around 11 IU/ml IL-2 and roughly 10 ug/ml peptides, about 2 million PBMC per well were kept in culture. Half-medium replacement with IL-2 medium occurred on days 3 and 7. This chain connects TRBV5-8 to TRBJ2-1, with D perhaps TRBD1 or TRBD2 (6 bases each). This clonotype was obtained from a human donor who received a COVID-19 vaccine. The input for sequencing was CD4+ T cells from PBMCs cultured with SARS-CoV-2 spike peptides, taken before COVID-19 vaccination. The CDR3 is CASPGANEQFF. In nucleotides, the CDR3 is TGTGCCAGTCCGGGGGCTAATGAGCAGTTCTTC.